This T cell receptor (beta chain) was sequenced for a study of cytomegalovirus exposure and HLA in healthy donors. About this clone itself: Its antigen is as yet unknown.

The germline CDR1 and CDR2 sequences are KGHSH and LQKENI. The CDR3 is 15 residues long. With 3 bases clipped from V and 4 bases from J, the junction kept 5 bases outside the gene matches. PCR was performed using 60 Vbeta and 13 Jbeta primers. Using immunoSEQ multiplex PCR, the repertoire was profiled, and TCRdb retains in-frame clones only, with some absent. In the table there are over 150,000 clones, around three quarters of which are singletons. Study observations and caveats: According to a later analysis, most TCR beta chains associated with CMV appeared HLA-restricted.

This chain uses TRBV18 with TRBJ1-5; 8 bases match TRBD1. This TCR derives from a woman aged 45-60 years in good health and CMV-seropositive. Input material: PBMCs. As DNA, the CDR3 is TGTGCCAGCTCACCCACGCAGGGGGCGAATCAGCCCCAGCATTTT. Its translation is CASSPTQGANQPQHF.